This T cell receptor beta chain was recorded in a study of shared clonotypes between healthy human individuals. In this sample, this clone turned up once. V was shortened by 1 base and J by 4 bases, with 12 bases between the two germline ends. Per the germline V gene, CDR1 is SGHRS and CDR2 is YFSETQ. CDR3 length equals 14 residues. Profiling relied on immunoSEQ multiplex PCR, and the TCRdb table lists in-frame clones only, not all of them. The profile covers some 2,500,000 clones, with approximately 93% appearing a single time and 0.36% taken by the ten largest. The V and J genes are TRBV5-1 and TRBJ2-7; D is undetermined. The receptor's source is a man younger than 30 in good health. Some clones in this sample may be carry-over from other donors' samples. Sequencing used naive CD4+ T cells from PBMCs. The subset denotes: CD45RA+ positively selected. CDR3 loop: CASSLISLEYEQYF. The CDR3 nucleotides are TGCGCCAGCAGCTTGATATCCCTGGAGTACGAGCAGTACTTC. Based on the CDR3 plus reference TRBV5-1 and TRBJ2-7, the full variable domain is KAGVTQTPRYLIKTRGQQVTLSCSPISGHRSVSWYQQTPGQGLQFLFEYFSETQRNKGNFPGRFSGRQFSNSRSEMNVSTLELGDSALYLCASSLISLEYEQYFGPGTRLTVT.